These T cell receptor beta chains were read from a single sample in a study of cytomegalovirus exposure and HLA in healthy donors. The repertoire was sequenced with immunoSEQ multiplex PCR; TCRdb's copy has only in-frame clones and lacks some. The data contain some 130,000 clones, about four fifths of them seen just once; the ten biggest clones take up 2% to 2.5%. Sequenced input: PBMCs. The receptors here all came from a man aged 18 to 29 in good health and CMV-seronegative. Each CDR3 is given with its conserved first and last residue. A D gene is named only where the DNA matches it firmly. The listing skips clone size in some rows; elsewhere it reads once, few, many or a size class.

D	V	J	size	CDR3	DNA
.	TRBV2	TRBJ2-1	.	CASSEPPSTAYNEQFF	TGTGCCAGCAGTGAACCCCCTAGTACCGCCTACAATGAGCAGTTCTTC
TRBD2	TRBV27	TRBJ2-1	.	CASRPHTSGILNEQFF	TGTGCCAGCAGACCCCATACTAGCGGCATACTCAATGAGCAGTTCTTC
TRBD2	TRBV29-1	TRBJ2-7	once	CSVAARLAEGSEQYF	TGCAGCGTAGCAGCTCGACTAGCGGAGGGTTCCGAGCAGTACTTC
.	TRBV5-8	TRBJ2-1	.	CASSLLTGGGDEQFF	TGTGCCAGCAGCTTGTTGACTGGGGGGGGCGATGAGCAGTTCTTC
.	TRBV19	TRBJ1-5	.	CASKEGNQPQHF	TGTGCCAGTAAAGAGGGAAATCAGCCCCAGCATTTT
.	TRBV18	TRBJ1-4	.	CASSPGGINEKLFF	TGTGCCAGCTCACCGGGGGGGATTAATGAAAAACTGTTTTTT
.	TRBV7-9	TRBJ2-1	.	CASSLTAGKGNEQFF	TGTGCCAGCAGCTTAACTGCAGGGAAGGGCAATGAGCAGTTCTTC
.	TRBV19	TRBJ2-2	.	CASSISQGRDTGELFF	TGTGCCAGTAGTATTAGTCAGGGAAGGGACACCGGGGAGCTGTTTTTT
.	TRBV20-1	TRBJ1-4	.	CSARTVEKLFF	TGCAGTGCTAGAACGGTCGAAAAACTGTTTTTT
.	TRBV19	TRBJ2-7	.	CASSMALARAYEQYF	TGTGCCAGTAGTATGGCGCTAGCTAGGGCCTACGAGCAGTACTTC
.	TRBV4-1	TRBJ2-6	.	CASSQVRGTGSSGANVLTF	TGCGCCAGCAGCCAAGTTAGGGGGACGGGAAGCTCTGGGGCCAACGTCCTGACTTTC
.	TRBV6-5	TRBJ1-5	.	CASSYGQGPNQPQHF	TGTGCCAGCAGTTACGGGCAGGGTCCTAATCAGCCCCAGCATTTT
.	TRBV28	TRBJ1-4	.	CASSFAGSNEKLFF	TGTGCCAGCAGTTTTGCGGGCTCTAATGAAAAACTGTTTTTT
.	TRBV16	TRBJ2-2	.	CASSPRANTGELFF	TGTGCCAGCAGCCCGCGGGCGAACACCGGGGAGCTGTTTTTT
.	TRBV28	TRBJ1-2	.	CASSLYLRGGGYTF	TGTGCCAGCAGTTTATACCTGCGAGGCGGGGGCTACACCTTC
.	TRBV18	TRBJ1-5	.	CASSLSGNGDQPQHF	TGTGCCAGCTCACTTTCCGGGAACGGGGATCAGCCCCAGCATTTT
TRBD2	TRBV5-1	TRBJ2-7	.	CASSLPLAGGTAGYEQYF	TGCGCCAGCAGCTTGCCCCTAGCGGGAGGTACGGCCGGCTACGAGCAGTACTTC
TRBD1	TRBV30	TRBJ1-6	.	CAWSVQGTGFSPLHF	TGTGCCTGGAGTGTACAGGGGACAGGGTTTTCACCCCTCCACTTT
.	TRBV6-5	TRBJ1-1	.	CASRLGQLNTEAFF	TGTGCCAGCAGACTCGGACAGCTGAACACTGAAGCTTTCTTT
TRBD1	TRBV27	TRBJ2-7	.	CASSLKGQVTYEQYF	TGTGCCAGCAGTTTAAAGGGACAGGTTACCTACGAGCAGTACTTC
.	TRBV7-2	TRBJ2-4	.	CASSWPGHPNIQYF	TGTGCCAGCAGCTGGCCCGGACACCCAAACATTCAGTACTTC
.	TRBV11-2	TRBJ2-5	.	CASSLGLQETQYF	TGTGCCAGCAGCTTAGGACTCCAAGAGACCCAGTACTTC
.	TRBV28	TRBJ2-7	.	CSFFKQKAAYEQYF	TGTTCTTTTTTCAAGCAGAAGGCGGCATACGAGCAGTACTTC